The 7 T cell receptor beta chains below all came from one sample that was sequenced in a study of beta chain features in type 1 diabetes. The authors reverse transcribed all of the isolated RNA, so sequencing captured expressed TCRB transcripts. The repertoire was sequenced with immunoSEQ multiplex PCR; TCRdb's copy has only in-frame clones and lacks some. The table lists about 150,000 clones, 11% of them singletons. The material sequenced was central memory CD4+ T cells from blood. These receptor sequences come from a man younger than 35 in good health.

The table lists this clone with a few counts. In the same sample, other DNA sequences code for this CDR3. The gene calls are TRBV11-2 and TRBJ2-5; D remains ambiguous. V lost 5 bases to trimming and J lost 4 bases, with 5 bases between them. Germline lookup yields CDR1 SGHAT and CDR2 FQNNGV. The CDR3 runs to 11 residues. CDR3 loop: CASSLVETQYF. The CDR3 DNA sequence: TGTGCCAGCAGCCTTGTAGAGACCCAGTACTTC. The whole variable domain, filled in from reference TRBV11-2 and TRBJ2-5, reads EAGVAQSPRYKIIEKRQSVAFWCNPISGHATLYWYQQILGQGPKLLIQFQNNGVVDDSQLPKDRFSAERLKGVDSTLKIQPAKLEDSAVYLCASSLVETQYFGPGTRLLVL.

This chain joins TRBV5-6 and TRBJ2-3; D is perhaps TRBD2 (7 bases). Per the germline V gene, CDR1 is SGHDT and CDR2 is YYEEEE. CDR3 length equals 16 residues. Trimming left V 4 bases short and J 2 bases short, with 17 bases between. The CDR3 reads CASSRGAGTITDTQYF. CDR3 nucleotides: TGTGCCAGCAGCCGGGGGGCAGGTACCATCACAGATACGCAGTATTTT. The full variable domain, in which reference TRBV5-6 and TRBJ2-3 provide the parts outside the CDR3, is DAGVTQSPTHLIKTRGQQVTLRCSPKSGHDTVSWYQQALGQGPQFIFQYYEEEERQRGNFPDRFSGHQFPNYSSELNVNALLLGDSALYLCASSRGAGTITDTQYFGPGTRLTVL.

This clone was seen at least ten times. The CDR3 loop reads CASSRRTSSYNEQFF. The CDR3 nucleotides are TGTGCCAGCAGCCGAAGAACCAGCTCCTACAATGAGCAGTTCTTC. This rearrangement joins TRBV6-5 to TRBJ2-1; D ambiguous. V lost 6 bases and J 0 bases, leaving 12 bases between the germline ends. CDR3 length: 15 amino acids. Germline-derived CDR1 and CDR2 are MNHEY and SVGAGI.

This clone appeared a few times. This chain connects TRBV4-1 to TRBJ2-5; no reliable D call. Trimming took 1 base from V and 1 from J, leaving 7 bases between them. This CDR3 has 14 residues. Germline loops: CDR1 MGHRA, CDR2 YSYEKL. Here the CDR3 reads CASSQGPLQETQYF. DNA for the CDR3: TGCGCCAGCAGCCAAGGGCCCCTCCAAGAGACCCAGTACTTC.

In its sample, this clone was seen a few times. This chain connects TRBV4-2 to TRBJ1-1; D remains unclear. The CDR3 extends over 13 amino acids. V lost 3 bases and J lost 9, with 14 bases in between. Germline V gene sequence: CDR1 LGHNA, CDR2 YNFKEQ. CDR3 nucleotides: TGTGCCAGCAGCCAGGGTGACGGTTATAAAGCTTTCTTT. Its translation: CASSQGDGYKAFF.

CDR3 region: CASSRDRNTGELFF. The CDR3 DNA reads TGCGCCAGCAGCCGAGACAGGAACACCGGGGAGCTGTTTTTT. The V and J genes are TRBV4-3 and TRBJ2-2; D is possibly TRBD1 (5 bases). This CDR3 contains 14 residues. The V end was cut by 4 bases, the J end by 1 base, with 7 bases between. Germline V CDR1 and CDR2: LGHNA, YSLEER.

V gene TRBV29-1 combines with J gene TRBJ1-4, with 8 bases that match TRBD1. The CDR3 is made up of 11 amino acids. Germline-derived CDR1 and CDR2 are SQVTM and ANQGSEA. The junction had 5 bases not matched to a gene; V was cut back by 7 bases and J by 10 bases. CDR3 sequence: CSAEQGGKLFF. CDR3 DNA sequence: TGCAGCGCCGAACAGGGGGGAAAACTGTTTTTT.